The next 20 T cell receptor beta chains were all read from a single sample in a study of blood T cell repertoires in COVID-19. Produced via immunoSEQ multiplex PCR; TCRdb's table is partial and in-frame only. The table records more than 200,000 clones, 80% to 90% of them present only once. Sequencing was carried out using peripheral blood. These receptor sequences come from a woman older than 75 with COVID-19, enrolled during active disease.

The CDR3 loop reads CASSLSQGRSPLHF. The CDR3 nucleotides read TGTGCCAGCAGCCTGTCGCAGGGGCGTTCACCCCTCCACTTT. The rearrangement links TRBV3-1 (or the pseudogene TRBV3-2) to TRBJ1-6, with D perhaps matching TRBD1 (6 bases). The V gene's germline CDR1 is LGHDT and CDR2 YNNKEL (reference sequence). There are 14 residues in the CDR3. Trimming stripped 4 bases from V and 9 bases from J, with 13 bases between.

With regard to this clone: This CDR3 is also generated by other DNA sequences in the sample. The DNA for the CDR3 is TGTGCCAGCTCACCAGACAGAAACTATGGCTACACCTTC. This translates into CASSPDRNYGYTF. The chain employs TRBV18 and TRBJ1-2; possible D gene TRBD1, 5 bases. This CDR3 is 13 amino acids long. V lost 2 bases to trimming and J lost 2 bases, with 6 bases between them. Germline CDR1 and CDR2: KGHSH and LQKENI.

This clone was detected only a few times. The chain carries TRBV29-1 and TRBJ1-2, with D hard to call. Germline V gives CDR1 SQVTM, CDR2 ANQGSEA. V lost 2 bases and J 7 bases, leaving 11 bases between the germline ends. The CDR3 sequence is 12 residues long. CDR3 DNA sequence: TGCAGCGTTGAATGGTCCGGCGGTGGCTACACCTTC. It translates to CSVEWSGGGYTF.

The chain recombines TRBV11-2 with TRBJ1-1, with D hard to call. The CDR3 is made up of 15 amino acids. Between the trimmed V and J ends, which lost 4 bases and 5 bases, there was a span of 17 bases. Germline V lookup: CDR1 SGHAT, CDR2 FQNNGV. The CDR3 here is CASSSGLGVGTEAFF. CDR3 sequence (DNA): TGTGCCAGCAGCTCCGGCCTCGGGGTGGGGACTGAAGCTTTCTTT.

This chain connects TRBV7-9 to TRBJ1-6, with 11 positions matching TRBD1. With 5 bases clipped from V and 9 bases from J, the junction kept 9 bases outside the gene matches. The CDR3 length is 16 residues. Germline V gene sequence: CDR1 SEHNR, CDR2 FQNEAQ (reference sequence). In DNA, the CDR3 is TGTGCCAGCAGCGCCCCCGGGACAGGGGGAAGTTCACCCCTCCACTTT. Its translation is CASSAPGTGGSSPLHF.

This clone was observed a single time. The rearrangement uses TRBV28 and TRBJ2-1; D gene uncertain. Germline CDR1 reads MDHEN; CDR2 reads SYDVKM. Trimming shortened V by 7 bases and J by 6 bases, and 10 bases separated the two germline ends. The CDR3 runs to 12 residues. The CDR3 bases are TGTGCCAGCACTAAGAAGATCAATGAGCAGTTCTTC. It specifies CASTKKINEQFF.

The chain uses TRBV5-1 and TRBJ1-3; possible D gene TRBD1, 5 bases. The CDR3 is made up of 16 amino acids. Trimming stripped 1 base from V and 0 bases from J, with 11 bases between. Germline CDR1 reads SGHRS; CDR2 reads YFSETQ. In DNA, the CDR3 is TGCGCCAGCAGCTTGACAGGTCAGAGCTCTGGAAACACCATATATTTT. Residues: CASSLTGQSSGNTIYF.

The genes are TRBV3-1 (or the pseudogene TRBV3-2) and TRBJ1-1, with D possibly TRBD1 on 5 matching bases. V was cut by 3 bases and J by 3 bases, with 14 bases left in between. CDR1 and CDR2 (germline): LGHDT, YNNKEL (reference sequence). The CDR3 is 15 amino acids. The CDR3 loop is CASSHTRQGDTEAFF. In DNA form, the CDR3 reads TGTGCCAGCAGCCACACACGGCAGGGTGACACTGAAGCTTTCTTT.

The CDR3 protein is CASSRTLDRTDEKLFF. The DNA for the CDR3 is TGTGCCAGCAGCCGCACCTTGGACAGGACGGATGAAAAACTGTTTTTT. The V gene is TRBV5-4, the J gene TRBJ1-4, with 7 bases that match TRBD1. J lost 6 bases, V lost 4 bases, and 12 bases had no gene match. The CDR3 contains 16 residues. Germline V gene lookup returns CDR1 SGHNT and CDR2 YYREEE (reference sequence).

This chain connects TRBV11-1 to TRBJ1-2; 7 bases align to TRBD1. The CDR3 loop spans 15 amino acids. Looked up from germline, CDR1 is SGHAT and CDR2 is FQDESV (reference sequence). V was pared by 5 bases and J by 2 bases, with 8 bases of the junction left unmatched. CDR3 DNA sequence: TGTGCCAGCAGCATAGACGGGACAGCAAACTATGGCTACACCTTC. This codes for CASSIDGTANYGYTF. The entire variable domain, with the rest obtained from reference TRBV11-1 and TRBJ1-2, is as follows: EAEVAQSPRYKITEKSQAVAFWCDPISGHATLYWYRQILGQGPELLVQFQDESVVDDSQLPKDRFSAERLKGVDSTLKIQPAELGDSAMYLCASSIDGTANYGYTFGSGTRLTVV.

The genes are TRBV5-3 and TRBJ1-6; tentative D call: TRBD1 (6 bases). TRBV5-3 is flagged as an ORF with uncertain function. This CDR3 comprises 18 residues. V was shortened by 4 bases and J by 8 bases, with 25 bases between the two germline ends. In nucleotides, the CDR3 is TGTGCCAGAAGCCTTTATTGGGCGGACAGACTTGCTGATTCACCCCTCCACTTT. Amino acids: CARSLYWADRLADSPLHF.

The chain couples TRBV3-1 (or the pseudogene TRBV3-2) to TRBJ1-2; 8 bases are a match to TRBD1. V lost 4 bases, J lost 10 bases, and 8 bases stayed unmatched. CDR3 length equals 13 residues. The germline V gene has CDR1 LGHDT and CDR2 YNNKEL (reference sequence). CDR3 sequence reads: CASSRGQGHAYTF. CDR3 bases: TGTGCCAGCAGCCGAGGACAGGGCCATGCCTACACCTTC.

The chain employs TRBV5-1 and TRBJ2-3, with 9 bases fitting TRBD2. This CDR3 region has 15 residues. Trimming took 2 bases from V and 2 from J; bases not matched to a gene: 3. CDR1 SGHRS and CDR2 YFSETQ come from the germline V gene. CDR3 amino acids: CASSFRLADTDTQYF. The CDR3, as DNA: TGCGCCAGCAGCTTCCGACTAGCGGACACAGATACGCAGTATTTT.

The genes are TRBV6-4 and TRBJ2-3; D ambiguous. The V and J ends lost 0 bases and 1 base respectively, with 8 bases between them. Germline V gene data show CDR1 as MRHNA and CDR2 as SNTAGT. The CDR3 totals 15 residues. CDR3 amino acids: CASSDSSRRTDTQYF. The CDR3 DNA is TGTGCCAGCAGTGACTCGTCTAGGCGCACAGATACGCAGTATTTT.

CDR3 in DNA: TGTGCCAGCAGCATTACTCGGACAGGGCTCGGCTACACCTTC. Protein: CASSITRTGLGYTF. This sequence joins TRBV7-2 and TRBJ1-2; 8 bases align to TRBD1. With 5 bases clipped from V and 8 bases from J, the junction kept 10 bases outside the gene matches. The CDR3 length is 14 residues. The germline V gene encodes CDR1 SGHTA and CDR2 FQGNSA. Drawing the rest from reference TRBV7-2 and TRBJ1-2, the complete variable domain is GAGVSQSPSNKVTEKGKDVELRCDPISGHTALYWYRQSLGQGLEFLIYFQGNSAPDKSGLPSDRFSAERTGGSVSTLTIQRTQQEDSAVYLCASSITRTGLGYTFGSGTRLTVV.

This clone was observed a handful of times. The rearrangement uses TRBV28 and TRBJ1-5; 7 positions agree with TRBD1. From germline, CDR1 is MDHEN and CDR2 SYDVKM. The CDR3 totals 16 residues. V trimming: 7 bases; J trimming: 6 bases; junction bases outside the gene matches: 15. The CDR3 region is CASIQTNRGTSQPQHF. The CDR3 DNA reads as TGTGCCAGCATTCAGACCAACAGGGGAACCAGTCAGCCCCAGCATTTT.

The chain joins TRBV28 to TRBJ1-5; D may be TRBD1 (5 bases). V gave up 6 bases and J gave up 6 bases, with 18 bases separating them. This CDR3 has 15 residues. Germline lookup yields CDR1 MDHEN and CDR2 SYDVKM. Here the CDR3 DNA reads TGTGCCAGCAGCAGGACATCAGGGAATGCTCAGCCCCAGCATTTT. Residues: CASSRTSGNAQPQHF.

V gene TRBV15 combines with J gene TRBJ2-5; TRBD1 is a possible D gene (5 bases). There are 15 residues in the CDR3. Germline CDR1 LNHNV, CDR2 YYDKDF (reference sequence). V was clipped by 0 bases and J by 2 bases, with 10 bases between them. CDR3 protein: CATSRDLGQQETQYF. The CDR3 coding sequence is TGTGCCACCAGCAGAGATTTGGGGCAGCAAGAGACCCAGTACTTC.

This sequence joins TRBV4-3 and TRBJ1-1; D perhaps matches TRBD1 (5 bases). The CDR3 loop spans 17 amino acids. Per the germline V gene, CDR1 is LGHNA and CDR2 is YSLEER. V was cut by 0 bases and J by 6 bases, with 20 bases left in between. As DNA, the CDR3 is TGCGCCAGCAGCCAAGATCAGGCGGGAGACGTGGGACCTGAAGCTTTCTTT. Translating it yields CASSQDQAGDVGPEAFF.

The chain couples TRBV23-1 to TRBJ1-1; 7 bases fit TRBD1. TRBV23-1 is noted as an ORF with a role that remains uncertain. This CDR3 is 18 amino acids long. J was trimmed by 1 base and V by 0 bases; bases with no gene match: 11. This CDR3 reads CASSQSGYRGWGNTEAFF. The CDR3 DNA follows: TGCGCCAGCAGTCAATCGGGGTACAGGGGCTGGGGGAACACTGAAGCTTTCTTT.